This entry lists 15 T cell receptor beta chains sequenced from one sample in a study of Ad26.COV2.S vaccination and SARS-CoV-2 variants. Treatment denoted: some 20 received Ad26.COV2.S at low or high dose, single or two shots; 5 received placebo; per-sample allocation not given. Sampling happened 63 days after the first vaccine or placebo injection. Measured with immunoSEQ multiplex PCR; TCRdb has only the in-frame clones, and not every one. Of a few hundred thousand clones detected, more than 75% appear once; the ten largest clones hold 3.6%. This sample comprised peripheral blood, obtained in a trial of Ad26.COV2.S vaccine versus placebo. These receptors all stem from a person between 18 and 65 years old who received the Ad26.COV2.S COVID-19 vaccine or a placebo.

The chain carries TRBV6-1 and TRBJ2-7, with D tentatively TRBD2 (5 bases). CDR3 length: 15 amino acids. CDR1 is MNHNS, CDR2 SASEGT, per germline. Trimming removed 3 bases from V and 2 bases from J, with 14 bases in between. As DNA, the CDR3 is TGTGCCAGCAGTGACGTCGGGGAGATCCCCTACGAGCAGTACTTC. Protein product: CASSDVGEIPYEQYF.

The chain is built from TRBV2 and TRBJ2-5, with D possibly matching TRBD2 (5 bases). This CDR3 is built from 13 residues. Germline V CDR1 and CDR2: SNHLY, FYNNEI. V lost 4 bases to trimming and J lost 2 bases, with 8 bases between them. The CDR3 region has the DNA TGTGCCAGCAGTGCGGGGAGACAAGAGACCCAGTACTTC. Translation: CASSAGRQETQYF.

The chain uses TRBV28 and TRBJ1-2; the D gene is possibly TRBD1 (6 bases). This CDR3 comprises 14 residues. The V end was cut by 8 bases, the J end by 3 bases, with 16 bases between. In germline, CDR1 is MDHEN, CDR2 SYDVKM. The CDR3 spells CASEEAGGDYGYTF. For the CDR3, the DNA is TGTGCCAGCGAGGAGGCCGGGGGCGACTATGGCTACACCTTC.

A word on this clone: The sample has other DNA sequences that encode this CDR3 too. The J gene is TRBJ2-5, the V gene TRBV7-8; D tentatively reads TRBD1 or TRBD2 (5 bases each). The CDR3 length is 14 residues. Germline assignment: CDR1 SGHVS and CDR2 FQNEAQ. V was trimmed by 1 base and J by 2 bases, leaving 8 bases between them. Here the CDR3 reads CASSLVGGQETQYF. DNA for the CDR3: TGTGCCAGCAGCTTAGTTGGGGGACAAGAGACCCAGTACTTC. The full variable domain, rest sourced from reference TRBV7-8 and TRBJ2-5, is GAGVSQSPRYKVAKRGQDVALRCDPISGHVSLFWYQQALGQGPEFLTYFQNEAQLDKSGLPSDRFFAERPEGSVSTLKIQRTQQEDSAVYLCASSLVGGQETQYFGPGTRLLVL.

This clone appeared a single time. The chain employs TRBV27 and TRBJ2-7; tentative D call: TRBD1 (6 bases). CDR3 length equals 14 residues. The V end lost 2 bases, the J end lost 3 bases, and 11 bases lay between the germline ends. The germline V gene has CDR1 MNHEY and CDR2 SMNVEV (reference sequence). In DNA form, the CDR3 reads TGTGCCAGCAGTTTACAGGGGAAATACTACGAGCAGTACTTC. Translation gives CASSLQGKYYEQYF.

The chain combines TRBV18 with TRBJ2-3; 7 bases fit TRBD1. The CDR3 extends over 15 amino acids. Germline-derived CDR1 and CDR2 are KGHSH and LQKENI. V gave up 5 bases and J gave up 1 base; unmatched junction bases: 6. As DNA, the CDR3 is TGTGCCAGCTCAGGACGACAGGGTCGCACAGATACGCAGTATTTT. Encoded protein: CASSGRQGRTDTQYF.

This rearrangement joins TRBV6-1 to TRBJ2-7; 7 nucleotides match TRBD1. The CDR3 contains 17 residues. V lost 4 bases and J lost 7; bases outside the gene matches: 19. The germline V gene encodes CDR1 MNHNS and CDR2 SASEGT. The CDR3 loop reads CASSGSQGAGGLREQYF. In DNA form, the CDR3 reads TGTGCCAGCAGTGGAAGCCAGGGCGCAGGGGGTTTGAGGGAGCAGTACTTC.

The V call is TRBV7-2, the J call TRBJ1-6, with TRBD1 identical over 8 bases. The CDR3 runs to 15 residues. The germline CDR1 and CDR2 sequences are SGHTA and FQGNSA. With 8 bases clipped from V and 7 bases from J, the junction kept 10 bases outside the gene matches. The CDR3 protein is CASDRSGTGNSPLHF. CDR3 sequence (DNA): TGTGCCAGCGATCGGTCCGGGACAGGCAATTCACCCCTCCACTTT.

The chain recombines TRBV11-1 with TRBJ1-2; D is uncertain. The CDR3 sequence is 15 residues long. Germline-derived CDR1 and CDR2 are SGHAT and FQDESV (reference sequence). The V end was cut by 5 bases, the J end by 5 bases, with 18 bases between. The CDR3 loop is CASSLRGPLQYGYTF. CDR3 nucleotides: TGTGCCAGCAGCCTGAGAGGACCCCTCCAATATGGCTACACCTTC.

This clone has just one count. The V and J genes are TRBV3-1 (or the pseudogene TRBV3-2) and TRBJ2-4; 8 bases line up with TRBD1. Germline V CDR1 and CDR2: LGHDT, YNNKEL (reference sequence). There are 21 residues in the CDR3. V lost 2 bases to trimming and J lost 2 bases; unmatched junction nucleotides: 20. CDR3 nucleotides: TGTGCCAGCAGCCAATCGACCGGGACAGGTGCCGAGTGGATAACCAAAAACATTCAGTACTTC. This sequence encodes CASSQSTGTGAEWITKNIQYF.

The rearrangement uses TRBV10-3 and TRBJ1-6; D is perhaps TRBD1 (5 bases). V was trimmed by 11 bases and J by 7 bases, leaving 21 bases between them. Per the germline V gene, CDR1 is ENHRY and CDR2 is SYGVKD. This CDR3 contains 15 residues. The CDR3 loop is CAGRDQLKENSPLHF. In DNA form, the CDR3 reads TGTGCCGGAAGGGACCAACTAAAGGAGAATTCACCCCTCCACTTT.

The V call is TRBV5-1, the J call TRBJ2-5; TRBD1 aligns across 8 bases. V was pared by 0 bases and J by 4 bases, with 5 bases of the junction left unmatched. Germline values: CDR1 SGHRS, CDR2 YFSETQ. The CDR3 is 15 residues long. The CDR3 nucleotides read TGCGCCAGCAGCTTGGGCAGGGGGCAGGGAGAGACCCAGTACTTC. Translation gives CASSLGRGQGETQYF.

The V and J genes are TRBV30 and TRBJ2-5; 9 nucleotides agree with TRBD1. The CDR3 sequence is 15 residues long. The germline CDR1 and CDR2 sequences are GTSNPN and SVGIG (reference sequence). With V trimmed by 3 bases and J by 1 base, 6 bases remained unmatched. Here the CDR3 reads CAWRLGQGTQETQYF. CDR3 nucleotide sequence: TGTGCCTGGAGACTGGGACAGGGAACCCAAGAGACCCAGTACTTC.

The chain couples TRBV10-3 to TRBJ2-2; TRBD1 aligns across 8 bases. With 10 bases clipped from V and 7 bases from J, the junction kept 14 bases outside the gene matches. This CDR3 is 15 amino acids long. Per the germline V gene, CDR1 is ENHRY and CDR2 is SYGVKD. The chain's CDR3 is CATSKDREVGGELFF. As DNA, the CDR3 is TGTGCCACCTCAAAGGACAGGGAAGTTGGCGGGGAGCTGTTTTTT.

The chain employs TRBV9 and TRBJ2-2; 10 bases line up with TRBD1. V trimming: 4 bases; J trimming: 7 bases; junction bases outside the gene matches: 7. CDR3 length equals 15 residues. CDR1 SGDLS and CDR2 YYNGEE come from the germline V gene. DNA for the CDR3: TGTGCCAGCAGCTCATGGGACAGGGGTGGCGGGGAGCTGTTTTTT. Translating gives CASSSWDRGGGELFF.